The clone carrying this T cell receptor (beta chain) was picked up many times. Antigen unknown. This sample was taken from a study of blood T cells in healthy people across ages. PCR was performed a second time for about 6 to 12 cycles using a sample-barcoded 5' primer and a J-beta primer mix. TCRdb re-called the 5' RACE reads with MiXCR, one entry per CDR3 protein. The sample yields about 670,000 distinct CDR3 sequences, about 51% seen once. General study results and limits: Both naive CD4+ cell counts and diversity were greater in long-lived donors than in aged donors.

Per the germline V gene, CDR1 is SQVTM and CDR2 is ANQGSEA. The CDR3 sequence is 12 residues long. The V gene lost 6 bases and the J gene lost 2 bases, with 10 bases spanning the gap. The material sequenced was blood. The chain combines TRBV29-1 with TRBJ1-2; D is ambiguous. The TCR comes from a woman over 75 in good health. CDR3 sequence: CSVETGNYGYTF. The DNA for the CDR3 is TGCAGCGTCGAGACCGGGAACTATGGCTACACCTTC.